This T cell receptor (beta chain) was captured by sequencing in a study of cytomegalovirus exposure and HLA in healthy donors. Broader study findings: Researchers reported that three CMV-associated chains were confirmed in vitro as CMV antigen-specific.

It was with 60 Vbeta and 13 Jbeta primers that the PCR ran. Some clones are missing from TCRdb's copy, which holds only in-frame ones; the method was immunoSEQ multiplex PCR. The table shows roughly 100,000 clones, with roughly 80% occurring only once. This clone has a handful of counts. Its antigen is unidentified. CDR3 length: 15 residues. Germline loops: CDR1 SGHTA, CDR2 FQGNSA. Trimming removed 5 bases from V and 5 bases from J; junction bases left unmatched: 8. Healthy bone marrow donors made up the cohort. There were likely unrecorded immune exposures, though donors were nominally healthy when sampled.

The material sequenced was PBMCs. The chain joins TRBV7-2 to TRBJ2-3; 9 bases agree with TRBD2. The receptor was derived from a man aged 40-55 years in good health and CMV-seronegative. The DNA of the CDR3 is TGTGCCAGCAGCGTCCAAGCGGGGGGCTTAGATACGCAGTATTTT. This encodes CASSVQAGGLDTQYF.